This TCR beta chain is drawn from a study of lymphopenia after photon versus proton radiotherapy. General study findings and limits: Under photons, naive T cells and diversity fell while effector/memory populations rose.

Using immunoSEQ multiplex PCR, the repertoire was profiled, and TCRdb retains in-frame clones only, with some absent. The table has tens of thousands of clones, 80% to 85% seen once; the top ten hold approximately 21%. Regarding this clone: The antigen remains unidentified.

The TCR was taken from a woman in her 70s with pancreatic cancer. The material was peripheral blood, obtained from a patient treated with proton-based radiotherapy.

CDR3 amino acids: CASSQVVRGSGYSNQPQHF. The CDR3 bases are TGTGCCAGCAGCCAAGTGGTAAGAGGGAGCGGCTATAGCAATCAGCCCCAGCATTTT. This chain links TRBV4-2 with TRBJ1-5, with unresolved D. The CDR3 is made up of 19 amino acids. The germline V gene encodes CDR1 LGHNA and CDR2 YNFKEQ. V gave up 1 base and J gave up 0 bases, with 19 bases separating them.